Included here is one T cell receptor (beta chain) sequence, with context. What it recognizes is unknown. This specimen belongs to a study of PD-1 blockade in classical Hodgkin lymphoma. Broader study findings: The study found complete responders had baseline diversity similar to newly diagnosed patients.

From germline, CDR1 is SEHNR and CDR2 FQNEAQ (reference sequence). This CDR3 spans 17 amino acids. With 5 bases removed from V and 3 bases from J, the gap between germline ends came to 20 bases. Noted time point: cycle 4 day 1 (C4D1), after five to seven weeks of nivolumab. With no exception, relapse followed autologous stem cell transplantation in all patients, and brentuximab vedotin exposure varied. TCRdb keeps only in-frame clones here, not all; method: immunoSEQ multiplex PCR. The sample has approximately 17,000 clones; over 60% are singletons. The sequence came from a human donor with classical Hodgkin lymphoma. The chain links TRBV7-9 to TRBJ2-1; possibly TRBD1 or TRBD2 for D (6 bases each). Sequencing was performed on peripheral blood mononuclear cells (PBMCs), taken before the fourth cycle of nivolumab. The CDR3 coding sequence is TGTGCCAGCAGCCCACCCAAAGTAGGGGGGTTCTACAATGAGCAGTTCTTC. Residues: CASSPPKVGGFYNEQFF.